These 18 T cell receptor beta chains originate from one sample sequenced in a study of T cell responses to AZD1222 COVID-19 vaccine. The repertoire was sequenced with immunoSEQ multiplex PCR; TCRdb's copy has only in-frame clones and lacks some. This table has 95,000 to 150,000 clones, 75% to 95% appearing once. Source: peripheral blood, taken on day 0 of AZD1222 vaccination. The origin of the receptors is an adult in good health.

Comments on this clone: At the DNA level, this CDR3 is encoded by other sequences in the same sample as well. This chain's CDR3 is CASSYWLAETYEQYF. The CDR3 DNA reads as TGTGCCAGCAGTTACTGGCTAGCGGAAACCTACGAGCAGTACTTC. The chain uses TRBV6-2 or TRBV6-3 and TRBJ2-7, with 7 bases aligning to TRBD2. Unmatched junction bases numbered 5, after V lost 1 base and J lost 2 bases. Germline V CDR1 and CDR2: MNHEY, SVGEGT. CDR3 length: 15 residues.

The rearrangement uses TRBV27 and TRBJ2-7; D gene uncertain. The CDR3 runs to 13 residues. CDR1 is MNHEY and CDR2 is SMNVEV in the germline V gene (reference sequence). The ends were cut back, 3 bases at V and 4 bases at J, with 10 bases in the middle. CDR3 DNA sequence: TGTGCCAGCAGTTTTTATGTGGGGTACGAGCAGTACTTC. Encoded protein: CASSFYVGYEQYF.

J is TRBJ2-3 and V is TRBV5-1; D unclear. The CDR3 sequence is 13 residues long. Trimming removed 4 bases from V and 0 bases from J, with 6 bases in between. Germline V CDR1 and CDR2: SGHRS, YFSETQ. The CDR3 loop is CASSAVSTDTQYF. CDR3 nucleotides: TGCGCCAGCAGCGCGGTTAGCACAGATACGCAGTATTTT.

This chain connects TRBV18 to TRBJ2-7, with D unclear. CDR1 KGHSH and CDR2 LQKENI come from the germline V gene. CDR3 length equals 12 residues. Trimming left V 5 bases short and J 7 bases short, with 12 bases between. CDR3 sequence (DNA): TGTGCCAGCTCAGGATACCTCGGAGAGCAGTACTTC. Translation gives CASSGYLGEQYF. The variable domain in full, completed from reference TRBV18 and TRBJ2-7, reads NAGVMQNPRHLVRRRGQEARLRCSPMKGHSHVYWYRQLPEEGLKFMVYLQKENIIDESGMPKERFSAEFPKEGPSILRIQQVVRGDSAAYFCASSGYLGEQYFGPGTRLTVT.

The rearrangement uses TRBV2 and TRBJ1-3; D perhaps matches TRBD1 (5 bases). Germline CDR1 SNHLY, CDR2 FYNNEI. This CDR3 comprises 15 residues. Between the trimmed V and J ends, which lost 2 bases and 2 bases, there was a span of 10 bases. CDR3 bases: TGTGCCAGCAGTGAACAGGGTCCTCCTGGAAACACCATATATTTT. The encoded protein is CASSEQGPPGNTIYF.

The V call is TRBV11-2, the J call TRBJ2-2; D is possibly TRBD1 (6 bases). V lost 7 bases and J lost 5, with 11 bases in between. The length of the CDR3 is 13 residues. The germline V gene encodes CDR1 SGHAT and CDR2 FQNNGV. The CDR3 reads CASKEQGTGELFF. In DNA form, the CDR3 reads TGTGCCAGCAAAGAGCAGGGGACCGGGGAGCTGTTTTTT.

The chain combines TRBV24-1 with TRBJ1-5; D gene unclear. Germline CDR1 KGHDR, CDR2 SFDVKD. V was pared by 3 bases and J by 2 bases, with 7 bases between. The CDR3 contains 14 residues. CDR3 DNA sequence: TGTGCCACCAGTGATGTTGGAGGCAATCAGCCCCAGCATTTT. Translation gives CATSDVGGNQPQHF.

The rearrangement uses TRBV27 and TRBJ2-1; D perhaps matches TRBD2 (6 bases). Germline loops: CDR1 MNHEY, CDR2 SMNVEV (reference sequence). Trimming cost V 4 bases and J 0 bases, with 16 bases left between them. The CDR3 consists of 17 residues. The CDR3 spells CASSWALRGGSYNEQFF. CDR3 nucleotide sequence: TGTGCCAGCAGTTGGGCCCTGAGGGGAGGCTCCTACAATGAGCAGTTCTTC.

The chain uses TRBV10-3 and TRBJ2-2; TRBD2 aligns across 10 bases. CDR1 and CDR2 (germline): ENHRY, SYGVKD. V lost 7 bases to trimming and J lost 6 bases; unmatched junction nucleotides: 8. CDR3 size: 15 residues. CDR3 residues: CAINPSGRSAGELFF. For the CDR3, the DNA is TGTGCCATCAATCCTAGCGGGAGATCGGCCGGGGAGCTGTTTTTT.

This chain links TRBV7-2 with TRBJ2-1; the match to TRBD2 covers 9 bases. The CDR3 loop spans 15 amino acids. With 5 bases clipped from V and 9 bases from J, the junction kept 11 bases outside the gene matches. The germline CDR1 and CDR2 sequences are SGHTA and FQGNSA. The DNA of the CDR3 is TGTGCCAGCAGCCCCCGTTTAGCGGGAGACGCTGAGCAGTTCTTC. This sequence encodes CASSPRLAGDAEQFF. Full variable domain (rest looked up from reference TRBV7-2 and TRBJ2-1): GAGVSQSPSNKVTEKGKDVELRCDPISGHTALYWYRQSLGQGLEFLIYFQGNSAPDKSGLPSDRFSAERTGGSVSTLTIQRTQQEDSAVYLCASSPRLAGDAEQFFGPGTRLTVL.

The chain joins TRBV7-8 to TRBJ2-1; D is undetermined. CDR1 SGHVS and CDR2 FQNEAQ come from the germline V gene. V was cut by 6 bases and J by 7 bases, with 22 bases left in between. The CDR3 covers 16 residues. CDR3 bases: TGTGCCAGCAGTTATCAAATTGGTGGATACTCTAATGAGCAGTTCTTC. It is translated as CASSYQIGGYSNEQFF.

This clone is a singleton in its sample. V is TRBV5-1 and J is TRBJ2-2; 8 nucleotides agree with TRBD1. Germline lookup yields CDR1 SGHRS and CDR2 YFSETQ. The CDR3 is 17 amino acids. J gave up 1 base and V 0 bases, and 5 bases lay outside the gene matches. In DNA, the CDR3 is TGCGCCAGCAGCTTGGTGCCAGGGGGCCTGAACACCGGGGAGCTGTTTTTT. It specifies CASSLVPGGLNTGELFF.

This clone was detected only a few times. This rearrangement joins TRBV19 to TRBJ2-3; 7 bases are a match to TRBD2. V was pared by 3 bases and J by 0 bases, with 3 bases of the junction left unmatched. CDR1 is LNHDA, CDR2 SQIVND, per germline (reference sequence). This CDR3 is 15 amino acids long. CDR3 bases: TGTGCCAGTAGTATGGGGGGGTCGAGCACAGATACGCAGTATTTT. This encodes CASSMGGSSTDTQYF.

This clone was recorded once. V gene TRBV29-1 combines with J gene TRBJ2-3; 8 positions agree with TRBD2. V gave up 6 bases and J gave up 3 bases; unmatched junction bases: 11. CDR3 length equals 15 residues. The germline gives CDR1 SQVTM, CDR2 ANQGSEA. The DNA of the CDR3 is TGCAGCGTCAGGGAAAGCGGGAGTCGGACAGATACGCAGTATTTT. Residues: CSVRESGSRTDTQYF.

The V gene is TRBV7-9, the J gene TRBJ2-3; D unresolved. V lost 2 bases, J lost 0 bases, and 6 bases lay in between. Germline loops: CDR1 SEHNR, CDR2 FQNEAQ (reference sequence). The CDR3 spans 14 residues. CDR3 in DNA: TGTGCCAGCAGCTTAAGTTTCAGCACAGATACGCAGTATTTT. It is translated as CASSLSFSTDTQYF.

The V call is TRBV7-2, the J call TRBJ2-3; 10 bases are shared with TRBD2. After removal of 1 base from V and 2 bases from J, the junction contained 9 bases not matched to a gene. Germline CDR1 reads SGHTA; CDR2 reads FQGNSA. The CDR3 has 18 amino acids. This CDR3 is CASSLGSSGSRATDTQYF. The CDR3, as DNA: TGTGCCAGCAGCTTAGGTTCTAGCGGGAGTAGGGCCACAGATACGCAGTATTTT.

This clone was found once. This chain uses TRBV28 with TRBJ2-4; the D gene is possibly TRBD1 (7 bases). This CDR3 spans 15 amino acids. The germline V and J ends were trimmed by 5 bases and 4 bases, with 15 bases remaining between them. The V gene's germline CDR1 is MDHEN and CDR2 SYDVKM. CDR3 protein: CASSQGDLGKNIQYF. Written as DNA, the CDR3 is TGTGCCAGCAGTCAGGGGGACTTGGGGAAAAACATTCAGTACTTC.

The CDR3 sequence is CASTRGTGSEKLFF. The CDR3 DNA follows: TGTGCCAGCACCCGCGGGACAGGGAGTGAAAAACTGTTTTTT. The V and J genes are TRBV6-5 and TRBJ1-4; 9 bases fit TRBD1. The CDR3 totals 14 residues. After removal of 7 bases from V and 7 bases from J, the junction contained 7 bases not matched to a gene. CDR1 is MNHEY and CDR2 is SVGAGI in the germline V gene.